The TCR beta chain under discussion was sequenced for a study of T cells in tuberculosis. Background on the study: The T cells targeted glucose monomycolate, a mycobacterial lipid, via CD1B.

Here immunoSEQ multiplex PCR was the method, and the copy in TCRdb shows in-frame clones only, minus some. The profile shows about 49,000 clones, roughly 96% of them singletons. CDR1 is SGHDN and CDR2 is FVKESK in the germline V gene. The CDR3 length is 17 residues. Trimming removed 0 bases from V and 0 bases from J, with 14 bases in between. Indicated time point: new active TB diagnosis, blood taken before or within 7 days of starting treatment. Study-wide findings and caveats: Active tuberculosis alpha repertoires lay closer to GMM-specific TCRs than controls'. Active tuberculosis cases were adults; controls were adolescents. Smaller alpha distances in active tuberculosis partly reflected shorter CDR3-alpha lengths.

Comments on this clone: The antigen remains unidentified.

The source of this sequence is an adult with tuberculosis. The V call is TRBV14, the J call TRBJ1-1, with TRBD1 as a possible D gene (5 bases). The sample consisted of PBMCs, taken at tuberculosis diagnosis. The CDR3 loop is CASSQEGGATLNTEAFF. In DNA form, the CDR3 reads TGTGCCAGCAGCCAAGAGGGAGGGGCGACCTTGAACACTGAAGCTTTCTTT.